These 19 T cell receptor beta chains came from one sample sequenced in a study of T-cell reconstitution after alpha-beta-depleted transplantation in children. Unique molecular identifiers were incorporated when the TCRbeta library was constructed. TCRdb processed the PCR reads anew with MiXCR; each CDR3 protein has one entry. Of some 200,000 distinct CDR3 sequences in the sample, roughly 10% were seen once. The sequences come from PBMCs, collected before TCRalphabeta/CD19-depleted stem cell transplant. Source of these receptors: a child less than two years old with acute myeloid leukemia, due to receive a stem cell transplant.

Many counts were recorded for this clonotype. This sequence joins TRBV7-2 and TRBJ2-3, with 10 bases lining up with TRBD2. This CDR3 has 16 amino acids. J lost 5 bases, V lost 0 bases, and 5 bases had no gene match. CDR1 and CDR2 (germline): SGHTA, FQGNSA. DNA of the CDR3: TGTGCCAGCAGCTTAGCTTGGACTAGCGGCCAAGATACGCAGTATTTT. Protein sequence: CASSLAWTSGQDTQYF. The full variable domain, its missing parts supplied by reference TRBV7-2 and TRBJ2-3, is GAGVSQSPSNKVTEKGKDVELRCDPISGHTALYWYRQSLGQGLEFLIYFQGNSAPDKSGLPSDRFSAERTGGSVSTLTIQRTQQEDSAVYLCASSLAWTSGQDTQYFGPGTRLTVL.

The V call is TRBV11-2, the J call TRBJ2-3; the match to TRBD2 covers 12 bases. The CDR3 is made up of 15 amino acids. V was clipped by 5 bases and J by 5 bases; unmatched bases: 5. CDR1 and CDR2 (germline): SGHAT, FQNNGV. CDR3 DNA sequence: TGTGCCAGCAGCACTAGCGGGGGGCGAGGAGATACGCAGTATTTT. The encoded protein is CASSTSGGRGDTQYF. The full variable domain, with the rest looked up from reference TRBV11-2 and TRBJ2-3, is EAGVAQSPRYKIIEKRQSVAFWCNPISGHATLYWYQQILGQGPKLLIQFQNNGVVDDSQLPKDRFSAERLKGVDSTLKIQPAKLEDSAVYLCASSTSGGRGDTQYFGPGTRLTVL.

This clonotype was observed many times. The chain is built from TRBV5-1 and TRBJ2-7; D call uncertain. Trimming stripped 7 bases from V and 3 bases from J, with 17 bases between. CDR3 length: 14 residues. The germline V gene encodes CDR1 SGHRS and CDR2 YFSETQ. CDR3 in amino acids: CASSRSSYFYEQYF. The CDR3 nucleotides read TGCGCCAGCTCCAGGAGCTCCTATTTCTACGAGCAGTACTTC.

Many counts were recorded for this clonotype. V usage is TRBV3-1 and J usage is TRBJ2-7; tentative D call: TRBD1 (6 bases). V gave up 0 bases and J gave up 4 bases, with 10 bases separating them. Per germline, CDR1 LGHDT and CDR2 YNNKEL (reference sequence). The CDR3 extends over 14 amino acids. DNA for the CDR3: TGTGCCAGCAGCCAAGACCCTAGGGGGTACGAGCAGTACTTC. This translates into CASSQDPRGYEQYF.

This clonotype showed up many times. The rearrangement uses TRBV5-1 and TRBJ1-2; a possible D gene is TRBD1 (5 bases). Between the trimmed V and J ends, which lost 2 bases and 8 bases, there was a span of 16 bases. The CDR3 covers 14 residues. CDR1 and CDR2 (germline): SGHRS, YFSETQ. The CDR3 reads CASSFVPGPQGYTF. The CDR3 DNA follows: TGCGCCAGCAGCTTTGTCCCGGGACCTCAAGGCTACACCTTC.

This clonotype was counted at least ten times. The rearrangement links TRBV14 to TRBJ1-2; 7 positions match TRBD1. CDR1 is SGHDN, CDR2 FVKESK, per germline. The V gene end was trimmed by 4 bases and the J gene end by 5 bases; junction bases not matched to a gene: 10. The CDR3 consists of 15 residues. For the CDR3, the DNA is TGTGCCAGCAGCCCGCGTGGGACAGTTTATTATGGCTACACCTTC. Amino acids: CASSPRGTVYYGYTF.

At least ten counts were recorded for this clonotype. The chain employs TRBV12-3 or TRBV12-4 and TRBJ2-2; 8 nucleotides match TRBD2. J gave up 0 bases and V 5 bases, and 5 bases lay outside the gene matches. CDR3 size: 16 residues. CDR3 nucleotides: TGTGCCAGCAGTCCTTTAGCGGGAACGAACACCGGGGAGCTGTTTTTT. Amino acids: CASSPLAGTNTGELFF.

This clonotype showed up many times. The V call is TRBV5-1, the J call TRBJ1-5; 7 bases map to TRBD1. This CDR3 contains 15 residues. The J segment lost 1 base and the V segment lost 4 bases, leaving 5 bases of the junction unmatched. Germline lookup yields CDR1 SGHRS and CDR2 YFSETQ. Written as DNA, the CDR3 is TGCGCCAGCAGCCAGACAGGGAGAAGCAATCAGCCCCAGCATTTT. This gives the protein CASSQTGRSNQPQHF.

The gene calls are TRBV4-2 and TRBJ1-2, with D possibly matching TRBD1 (5 bases). The CDR3 contains 13 residues. V was cut by 3 bases and J by 1 base, with 6 bases left in between. CDR1 is LGHNA, CDR2 YNFKEQ, per germline. CDR3 coding DNA: TGTGCCAGCAGCCAGGACATTAACTATGGCTACACCTTC. This encodes CASSQDINYGYTF.

This clonotype was found many times. The rearrangement uses TRBV9 and TRBJ2-7, with 9 bases aligning to TRBD2. The V and J ends lost 1 base and 6 bases, in that order; junction bases with no gene match: 11. Germline V gene data show CDR1 as SGDLS and CDR2 as YYNGEE. This CDR3 has 16 residues. CDR3 nucleotides: TGTGCCAGCAGCGTAACCCCCGGGACTAGCTGGGGCGAGCAGTACTTC. Protein sequence: CASSVTPGTSWGEQYF.

This clonotype has a count of ten or more. V usage is TRBV5-1 and J usage is TRBJ2-3, with TRBD2 matching over 7 bases. Germline-derived CDR1 and CDR2 are SGHRS and YFSETQ. The CDR3 sequence is 15 residues long. V was pared by 0 bases and J by 3 bases, with 4 bases of the junction left unmatched. CDR3 in amino acids: CASSLDSGKTDTQYF. Written as DNA, the CDR3 is TGCGCCAGCAGCTTGGACAGCGGGAAAACAGATACGCAGTATTTT.

Ten or more counts support this clonotype. The chain is built from TRBV20-1 and TRBJ1-1; D gene unclear. Trimming shortened V by 1 base and J by 4 bases, and 7 bases separated the two germline ends. Germline V gene lookup returns CDR1 DFQATT and CDR2 SNEGSKA (reference sequence). This CDR3 has 12 residues. This CDR3 is CSARVSLTEAFF. The DNA for the CDR3 is TGCAGTGCTAGAGTTTCACTCACTGAAGCTTTCTTT.

This chain uses TRBV20-1 with TRBJ2-4; the match to TRBD2 covers 8 bases. The CDR3 has 14 residues. J was trimmed by 3 bases and V by 7 bases; bases with no gene match: 8. Germline CDR1 and CDR2: DFQATT and SNEGSKA (reference sequence). CDR3 in amino acids: CSVAGGGDKNIQYF. The CDR3 DNA reads TGCAGTGTAGCCGGGGGGGGCGACAAAAACATTCAGTACTTC.

The sample holds many counts of this clonotype. The V and J genes are TRBV20-1 and TRBJ2-3; possibly TRBD2 for D (5 bases). Trimming cost V 3 bases and J 4 bases, with 20 bases left between them. The CDR3 contains 16 residues. The germline gives CDR1 DFQATT, CDR2 SNEGSKA (reference sequence). The chain's CDR3 is CSASQIYSGLSDTQYF. Here the CDR3 DNA reads TGCAGTGCTAGCCAGATCTACAGCGGCCTCTCAGATACGCAGTATTTT.

This clonotype was detected ten times or more. This rearrangement joins TRBV7-9 to TRBJ1-1, with no clear D. Germline CDR1 SEHNR, CDR2 FQNEAQ (reference sequence). This CDR3 contains 11 residues. The V gene lost 1 base and the J gene lost 7 bases, with 4 bases spanning the gap. This CDR3 reads CASSLDLEAFF. The CDR3 nucleotides read TGTGCCAGCAGCTTAGACCTTGAAGCTTTCTTT.

This clonotype was recorded many times. The chain is built from TRBV6-1 and TRBJ2-3; 8 bases map to TRBD1. The CDR3 has 15 amino acids. The trim removed 6 bases at V and 7 bases at J, leaving 12 bases unmatched. The germline gives CDR1 MNHNS, CDR2 SASEGT. The CDR3 protein is CASRKPGTGINTQYF. As DNA, the CDR3 is TGTGCCAGCAGGAAACCCGGGACAGGAATAAATACGCAGTATTTT.

This clonotype was seen repeatedly, ten times or more. The J gene is TRBJ2-7, the V gene TRBV20-1, with unresolved D. The CDR3 consists of 11 residues. Trimming removed 7 bases from V and 2 bases from J, with 9 bases in between. Germline V gene sequence: CDR1 DFQATT, CDR2 SNEGSKA (reference sequence). This chain's CDR3 is CSVGSAYEQYF. CDR3 sequence (DNA): TGCAGTGTTGGCTCAGCCTACGAGCAGTACTTC.

This clonotype was detected ten times or more. The chain is built from TRBV5-1 and TRBJ2-3; D gene ambiguous. The CDR3 contains 14 residues. Looked up from germline, CDR1 is SGHRS and CDR2 is YFSETQ. With 1 base removed from V and 2 bases from J, the gap between germline ends came to 8 bases. This CDR3 is CASSLTIATDTQYF. The CDR3 DNA follows: TGCGCCAGCAGCTTGACCATCGCCACAGATACGCAGTATTTT.

There are many counts of this clonotype. The CDR3 loop is CASSQKKGGSNYGYTF. CDR3 nucleotides: TGTGCCAGCAGCCAGAAGAAGGGGGGATCTAACTATGGCTACACCTTC. The V call is TRBV7-9, the J call TRBJ1-2; possibly TRBD1 for D (6 bases). CDR1 is SEHNR, CDR2 FQNEAQ, per germline (reference sequence). Between the trimmed V and J ends, which lost 5 bases and 0 bases, there was a span of 16 bases. The CDR3 consists of 16 residues.